This T cell receptor (beta chain) was recorded in a study of blood T cell repertoires in COVID-19. Study overall: Acute and convalescent COVID-19 specimens originated in the United States, Italy and Spain. PBMCs, B-cell-depleted T cells, or T cells were the source of the cDNA or gDNA that made up the material.

This CDR3 comprises 16 residues. Germline CDR1 and CDR2: SGDLS and YYNGEE. The junction had 12 bases not matched to a gene; V was cut back by 5 bases and J by 6 bases. In the study's own analysis: Nucleated cell counts were estimated from reference gene primer amplification. The protocol was immunoSEQ multiplex PCR, while the TCRdb copy is restricted to in-frame clones and leaves out a portion. From that table come the V and J calls and clone size; the DNA was used to work out D and trimming. The profile shows fewer than 350,000 clones, around 81% of them singletons. This clone was seen just once. The receptor was isolated from a woman between 55 and 75 years old with active or convalescent COVID-19. What was sequenced was peripheral blood. The chain combines TRBV9 with TRBJ2-2; 8 positions agree with TRBD2. Written as DNA, the CDR3 is TGTGCCAGCAGAACGTCCCCCGGGGGGGCCCCCGGGGAGCTGTTTTTT. Protein product: CASRTSPGGAPGELFF.